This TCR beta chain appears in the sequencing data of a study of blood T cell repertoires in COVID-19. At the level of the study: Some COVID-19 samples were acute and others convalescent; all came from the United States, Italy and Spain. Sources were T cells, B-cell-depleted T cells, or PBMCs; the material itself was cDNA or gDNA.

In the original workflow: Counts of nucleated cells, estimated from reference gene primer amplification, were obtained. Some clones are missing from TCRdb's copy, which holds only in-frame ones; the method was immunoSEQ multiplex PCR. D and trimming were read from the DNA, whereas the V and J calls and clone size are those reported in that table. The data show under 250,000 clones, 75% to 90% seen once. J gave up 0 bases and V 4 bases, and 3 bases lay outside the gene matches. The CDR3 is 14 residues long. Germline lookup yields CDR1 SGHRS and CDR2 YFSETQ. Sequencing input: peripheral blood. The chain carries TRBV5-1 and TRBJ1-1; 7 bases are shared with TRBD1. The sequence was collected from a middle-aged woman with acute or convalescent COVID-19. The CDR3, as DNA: TGCGCCAGCAGCCTAGGACAGGTGAACACTGAAGCTTTCTTT. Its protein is CASSLGQVNTEAFF.